These T cell receptor beta chains were read from a single sample in a study of T cell repertoires in cytomegalovirus infection. Their antigen targets remain unknown. TCRdb used MiXCR to reprocess the reads, holding one entry per CDR3 protein. The sample shows tens of thousands of distinct CDR3 sequences, roughly 32% of them seen only once. The sample comprised PBMCs, sequenced either directly or after in vitro stimulation (not recorded which). The source is a human donor in good health (CMV status not recorded). Some clones in this sample may be carry-over from other donors' samples. The CDR3 runs from the conserved cysteine through the conserved F or W. D genes are given only for firm matches. The size entry is marked missing in some rows and otherwise reads once, few, many or a size class.

v_gene: TRBV7-9
j_gene: TRBJ1-1
d_gene: TRBD1
abundance: NA
CDR3aa: CASSTLQGSTEAFF
CDR3nt: TGTGCCAGCAGCACTTTACAGGGGAGCACTGAAGCTTTCTTT

v_gene: TRBV7-6
j_gene: TRBJ2-5
d_gene: TRBD2
abundance: few
CDR3aa: CASSLGGGGSEETQYF
CDR3nt: TGTGCCAGCAGCCTCGGGGGGGGAGGGAGCGAAGAGACCCAGTACTTC

v_gene: TRBV7-9
j_gene: TRBJ1-2
d_gene: TRBD1
abundance: NA
CDR3aa: CASSFTPGTGYGYTF
CDR3nt: TGTGCCAGCAGCTTCACGCCCGGGACAGGGTATGGCTACACCTTC

v_gene: TRBV7-8
j_gene: TRBJ1-6
d_gene: TRBD1
abundance: few
CDR3aa: CASSSRTYGTGNSPLHF
CDR3nt: TGTGCCAGCAGCTCACGAACGTACGGGACAGGCAATTCACCCCTCCACTTT

v_gene: TRBV12-3/TRBV12-4
j_gene: TRBJ1-1
d_gene: NA
abundance: NA
CDR3aa: CASSPSRVKPGSFF
CDR3nt: TGTGCCAGCAGTCCTTCTCGGGTTAAGCCTGGTTCTTTCTTT

v_gene: TRBV6-1
j_gene: TRBJ2-2
d_gene: NA
abundance: NA
CDR3aa: CATARGTGELFF
CDR3nt: TGTGCCACCGCTCGGGGCACCGGGGAGCTGTTTTTT

v_gene: TRBV29-1
j_gene: TRBJ1-2
d_gene: TRBD1
abundance: NA
CDR3aa: CSAGTGDNYGYTF
CDR3nt: TGCAGCGCGGGGACAGGGGATAACTATGGCTACACCTTC

v_gene: TRBV7-8
j_gene: TRBJ1-5
d_gene: TRBD1
abundance: many
CDR3aa: CASSPGGLSNQPQHF
CDR3nt: TGTGCCAGCAGTCCAGGGGGCCTAAGCAATCAGCCCCAGCATTTT

v_gene: TRBV28
j_gene: TRBJ1-5
d_gene: NA
abundance: few
CDR3aa: CASSSTWSYSNQPQHF
CDR3nt: TGTGCCAGCAGTTCCACCTGGTCCTATAGCAATCAGCCCCAGCATTTT

v_gene: TRBV7-2
j_gene: TRBJ2-7
d_gene: TRBD1
abundance: few
CDR3aa: CASSGQGASYEQYF
CDR3nt: TGTGCCAGCAGCGGACAGGGGGCCTCCTACGAGCAGTACTTC

v_gene: TRBV5-4
j_gene: TRBJ2-4
d_gene: TRBD2
abundance: NA
CDR3aa: CASSSFTSGSAPAVHF
CDR3nt: TGTGCCAGCAGCTCCTTTACTAGCGGGAGCGCCCCTGCGGTCCACTTC

v_gene: TRBV12-3/TRBV12-4
j_gene: TRBJ2-7
d_gene: NA
abundance: NA
CDR3aa: CASSLRGRTLINEQYF
CDR3nt: TGTGCCAGCAGTTTGCGCGGGCGGACCCTAATTAACGAGCAGTACTTC

v_gene: TRBV20-1
j_gene: TRBJ1-5
d_gene: TRBD1
abundance: NA
CDR3aa: CSASNPRQGAWQPQHF
CDR3nt: TGCAGTGCTAGCAACCCTCGCCAGGGGGCTTGGCAGCCCCAGCATTTT

v_gene: TRBV4-1
j_gene: TRBJ1-5
d_gene: TRBD1
abundance: NA
CDR3aa: CASSPTRQGTSNQPQHF
CDR3nt: TGTGCCAGCAGCCCGACCCGACAGGGAACTAGCAATCAGCCCCAGCATTTT

v_gene: TRBV5-4
j_gene: TRBJ2-1
d_gene: TRBD2
abundance: NA
CDR3aa: CASNRLAVYNEQFF
CDR3nt: TGTGCCAGCAACAGACTAGCGGTCTACAATGAGCAGTTCTTC

v_gene: TRBV12-3/TRBV12-4
j_gene: TRBJ2-5
d_gene: NA
abundance: NA
CDR3aa: CASSQAQETQYF
CDR3nt: TGTGCCAGCAGTCAGGCTCAAGAGACCCAGTACTTC

v_gene: TRBV20-1
j_gene: TRBJ1-5
d_gene: NA
abundance: NA
CDR3aa: CSARDIQDGNQPQHF
CDR3nt: TGCAGTGCTAGAGATATTCAGGACGGTAATCAGCCCCAGCATTTT

v_gene: TRBV4-1
j_gene: TRBJ2-7
d_gene: NA
abundance: few
CDR3aa: CASSQEAGTTNEQYF
CDR3nt: TGCGCCAGCAGCCAAGAAGCCGGGACAACAAACGAGCAGTACTTC

v_gene: TRBV6-6
j_gene: TRBJ1-1
d_gene: NA
abundance: NA
CDR3aa: CASSSRRVDTEAFF
CDR3nt: TGTGCCAGCAGTTCGCGGAGGGTAGACACTGAAGCTTTCTTT

v_gene: TRBV10-3
j_gene: TRBJ2-1
d_gene: NA
abundance: NA
CDR3aa: CATRFTGEQFF
CDR3nt: TGTGCCACCCGCTTTACTGGTGAGCAGTTCTTC

v_gene: TRBV6-7
j_gene: TRBJ2-1
d_gene: TRBD2
abundance: few
CDR3aa: CASSYSGTSGSSYNEQFF
CDR3nt: TGTGCCAGCAGTTATTCCGGGACTAGCGGGAGCTCCTACAATGAGCAGTTCTTC

v_gene: TRBV10-2
j_gene: TRBJ2-5
d_gene: TRBD2
abundance: few
CDR3aa: CASSELGGGAQRGETQYF
CDR3nt: TGCGCCAGCAGTGAGCTCGGCGGGGGGGCTCAACGGGGAGAGACCCAGTACTTC

v_gene: TRBV28
j_gene: TRBJ1-5
d_gene: NA
abundance: NA
CDR3aa: CATVTGFSQPQHF
CDR3nt: TGTGCCACCGTAACAGGGTTTTCTCAGCCCCAGCATTTT

v_gene: TRBV7-2
j_gene: TRBJ1-1
d_gene: NA
abundance: NA
CDR3aa: CASSLAEAGLTEAFF
CDR3nt: TGTGCCAGCAGCTTAGCGGAAGCGGGACTCACTGAAGCTTTCTTT